The following is a T cell receptor beta chain sequence with its context. Method: immunoSEQ multiplex PCR; TCRdb's copy keeps in-frame clones and lacks some. The table has 200,000 to 300,000 clones, approximately 80% seen once. Germline V gene sequence: CDR1 SGHKS, CDR2 YYEKEE (reference sequence). CDR3 length: 12 amino acids. The V end was cut by 4 bases, the J end by 8 bases, with 12 bases between. These data are taken from a study of blood T cell repertoires in COVID-19. The rearrangement links TRBV5-5 to TRBJ1-1; D is uncertain. The TCR comes from a middle-aged man who had recovered from COVID-19. Specimen: peripheral blood. Written as DNA, the CDR3 is TGTGCCAGCAGCCTCGGAGGGAGGGAAGCTTTCTTT. It codes for CASSLGGREAFF.